A selection of T cell receptor beta chains follows, all from one sample in a study of blood T cell repertoires in COVID-19. Generated by immunoSEQ multiplex PCR, the TCRdb table keeps only in-frame clones and is missing some. The sample records around 300,000 clones, just under 90% being singletons. The specimen was PBMCs or T cells enriched from blood (not recorded which). These receptors were collected from a woman in her fifties or sixties who had recovered from COVID-19. Both conserved end residues are trimmed from each CDR3.

>TRBV9
ASSSGAGELF
>TRBV19
ASSSVGLQGIYGYT
>TRBV28
ASSFRAGAGELF
>TRBV11-3
ASSSRDSLFTDTQY
>TRBV5-1
ASSLLQGGYEQY
>TRBV4-1
ASSQEPYSNQPQH
>TRBV7-8
ASSQLSYEQYI
>TRBV4-2
ASSQVGRGESTNEKLF
>TRBV7-9
ASSGTGGHEKLF
>TRBV28
ASSSSSGGAYNEQF
>TRBV28
ASKFQGPDNYGYT
>TRBV28
ASSTGGMNTEAF
>TRBV11-2
ASSFNRDTEAF
>TRBV5-4
ASSNTGGNQPQH
>TRBV28
ASSWGTGFLEQY
>TRBV23-1
ASRGYRGESNYGYT
>TRBV5-1
ASSATGGPNQPQH
>TRBV7-6
ASSLNPHLAGVVEQY
>TRBV7-3
ASSPGGSYNEQF
>TRBV7-9
ASSLDRVNQPQH
>TRBV7-6
ASSLGTGDMGTEAF
>TRBV19
ASSIRAPEWVRYT
>TRBV9
ASSSALVPGQAFATNEKLF
>TRBV9
ASSLGHPGNEKLF
>TRBV7-8
ASSLVQGGPETQY
>TRBV3-1/TRBV3-2
ASSPPRSMINRQF
>TRBV6-1
ASSEISGHGNTIY
>TRBV6-5
ASSYGQGFRSPLH
>TRBV6-5
ASTGTRGSEAF
>TRBV2
ASKAGNQPQH
>TRBV15
ATSRDNPSLQGLF
>TRBV13
ASGGGWDTQY
>TRBV28
ASSSYRGLNGEQY
>TRBV27
ASSFRGPNEQF
>TRBV27
ASSFLPVPTDTQY
>TRBV19
ASSPRSRNNGYT
>TRBV6-5
ASMWGWTENSPLH
>TRBV7-8
ASRAFGVQY
>TRBV21-1
ASSKEGQGYGYT
>TRBV18
ASSPDSTEETQY
>TRBV3-1/TRBV3-2
ASSPQIASVDEQF
>TRBV30
AWSPGQENYGYT
>TRBV7-3
ASSLSGGEASALYNEQF
>TRBV29-1
SVEDWRDGLNEQF
>TRBV5-8
ASSPGPGQETQY
>TRBV6-5
ASSYSIQGNSPLH
>TRBV6-6
ASSQNGQYGYT
>TRBV5-5
ASSYGTSDQETQY
>TRBV10-1
ARYWRDSPLH
>TRBV7-2
ASSSGFSEKLF
>TRBV28
ASSLGQGDQPQH
>TRBV9
ASSLSRGDTDTQY
>TRBV7-8
ASSNRLNRGRLNTEAF
>TRBV24-1
ATSDGENYGYT
>TRBV21-1
ASSGGLAETQY